Sequencing of this T cell receptor beta chain was carried out in a study of T cell changes during pregnancy in multiple sclerosis. Germline assignment: CDR1 MGHRA and CDR2 YSYEKL. The CDR3 consists of 15 residues. TCRdb keeps only in-frame clones here, not all; method: immunoSEQ multiplex PCR. The repertoire holds about 40,000 clones, with roughly 90% as singletons. Points on this clone: The junction differs from germline at one of its ends, possibly a read error.

The chain links TRBV4-1 to TRBJ1-2; D is perhaps TRBD1 (6 bases). Sequencing was performed on CD8+ T cells from peripheral blood mononuclear cells, taken in the first trimester of pregnancy. The clonotype comes from a female donor with multiple sclerosis, enrolled in a pregnancy study. This chain's CDR3 is CASSPQRDKNYGHTF. DNA of the CDR3: TGCGCCAGCAGCCCTCAAAGGGACAAGAACTATGGCCACACCTTC.